This T cell receptor beta chain was obtained from a study of T cell repertoires in cytomegalovirus infection. Study summary: Well-studied HLA-B-restricted epitopes and recently identified HLA-C-restricted epitopes of CMV were both used in the study. Based on public TCR beta signatures, there were indications of CMV infection and of a matching HLA type. General study points: CMV-specific TCR beta clonotypes restricted by HLA-C dominated the ex vivo response. Public TCR beta family frequency separated CMV-and-HLA carriers, including in an independent cohort.

MiXCR, applied by TCRdb to the reads, yields one record per CDR3 protein. The sample lists about 740,000 distinct CDR3 sequences, roughly 33% seen once, with about 20% in the top ten. This clonotype turned up a few times. Antigen: not known. This CDR3 contains 15 residues. In germline, CDR1 is SEHNR, CDR2 FQNEAQ (reference sequence). V was clipped by 4 bases and J by 5 bases, with 17 bases between them. This TCR came from a human donor in good health (CMV status not recorded). Some clones in this sample may be carry-over from other donors' samples. The sequencing used cultured PBMCs, collected from culture after CMV antigen stimulation. The chain combines TRBV7-9 with TRBJ2-5; no reliable D call. CDR3 coding DNA: TGTGCCAGCAGCTCCCCGTCCATAAGGCGGGAGACCCAGTACTTC. It translates to CASSSPSIRRETQYF.